A single sample gave rise to the 27 T cell receptor beta chains below, sequenced in a study of blood T cell repertoires in COVID-19. Only in-frame clones appear in the TCRdb table, and some are missing; sequencing was by immunoSEQ multiplex PCR. The table lists about 74,000 clones, 84% of them singletons, with 10% to 15% in the top ten. The specimen sequenced was peripheral blood. The receptors originated from a human donor in a cohort sampled during active COVID-19.

V is TRBV3-1 (or the pseudogene TRBV3-2) and J is TRBJ2-5; 9 bases fit TRBD2. Germline V lookup: CDR1 LGHDT, CDR2 YNNKEL (reference sequence). J lost 0 bases, V lost 2 bases, and 7 bases had no gene match. CDR3 length: 17 residues. CDR3 sequence: CASSQKKTSGYQETQYF. CDR3 coding DNA: TGTGCCAGCAGCCAAAAAAAAACTAGCGGGTACCAAGAGACCCAGTACTTC.

This clone was picked up one time. This rearrangement joins TRBV6-6 to TRBJ1-4; 7 bases line up with TRBD1. Germline-derived CDR1 and CDR2 are MNHNY and SVGAGI (reference sequence). This CDR3 is 13 amino acids long. V trimming: 0 bases; J trimming: 15 bases; junction bases outside the gene matches: 7. The CDR3 loop reads CASSYSMAGGMFF. The CDR3 region has the DNA TGTGCCAGCAGTTACTCGATGGCAGGGGGGATGTTTTTT.

The gene calls are TRBV5-6 and TRBJ1-5, with 9 bases identical to TRBD1. This CDR3 spans 13 amino acids. The junction had 6 bases not matched to a gene; V was cut back by 4 bases and J by 10 bases. Per germline, CDR1 SGHDT and CDR2 YYEEEE. CDR3 nucleotides: TGTGCCAGCAGCCGGGGACAGGGTAAACCCCAGCATTTT. This translates into CASSRGQGKPQHF.

This clone was seen only a few times. This chain links TRBV6-5 with TRBJ1-4, with D perhaps TRBD1 (5 bases). CDR3 size: 14 residues. Germline CDR1 is MNHEY and CDR2 is SVGAGI. V was cut by 2 bases and J by 7 bases, with 11 bases left in between. The CDR3 spells CASSYVRAREKLFF. CDR3 in DNA: TGTGCCAGCAGTTACGTCAGGGCCCGTGAAAAACTGTTTTTT.

V is TRBV3-1 (or the pseudogene TRBV3-2) and J is TRBJ2-1, with 7 nucleotides matching TRBD2. The CDR3 loop spans 14 amino acids. CDR1 is LGHDT and CDR2 is YNNKEL in the germline V gene (reference sequence). The V segment lost 1 base and the J segment 8 bases; nucleotides outside the gene matches: 5. CDR3 loop: CASSQGAGVYEQFF. The CDR3 DNA follows: TGTGCCAGCAGCCAAGGCGCGGGGGTCTATGAGCAGTTCTTC.

This chain connects TRBV5-1 to TRBJ2-1; 14 bases agree with TRBD2. Germline CDR1 and CDR2: SGHRS and YFSETQ. V was pared by 4 bases and J by 7 bases, with 16 bases of the junction left unmatched. The CDR3 sequence is 19 residues long. The CDR3 spells CASSLTWTSGGTLRNEQFF. The CDR3 region has the DNA TGCGCCAGCAGCCTAACGTGGACTAGCGGGGGGACCCTTCGGAATGAGCAGTTCTTC.

The chain links TRBV18 to TRBJ1-1; D unclear. Germline CDR1 and CDR2: KGHSH and LQKENI. Trimming stripped 3 bases from V and 5 bases from J, with 10 bases between. This CDR3 spans 13 amino acids. The CDR3 DNA reads TGTGCCAGCTCACCGCGAGGGAGAACTGAAGCTTTCTTT. Protein product: CASSPRGRTEAFF.

The rearrangement uses TRBV10-1 and TRBJ2-2, with D possibly being TRBD2 (6 bases). Looked up from germline, CDR1 is WNHNN and CDR2 is SYGVQD (reference sequence). The CDR3 is made up of 14 amino acids. V was pared by 8 bases and J by 4 bases, with 14 bases between. The CDR3 coding sequence is TGCGCCAGCGGGGAGGACTCGATCACCGGGGAGCTGTTTTTT. It yields the protein CASGEDSITGELFF.

The genes are TRBV7-9 and TRBJ2-2; TRBD2 matches at 12 bases. Germline CDR1 reads SEHNR; CDR2 reads FQNEAQ (reference sequence). J lost 7 bases, V lost 4 bases, and 7 bases had no gene match. This CDR3 has 16 amino acids. The CDR3 sequence: CASSSTSGGRIGELFF. The CDR3 bases are TGTGCCAGCAGCTCTACTAGCGGGGGGCGTATCGGGGAGCTGTTTTTT.

This clone was counted once. The chain links TRBV27 to TRBJ2-2, with D possibly being TRBD2 (5 bases). The CDR3 runs 13 residues. The germline V gene has CDR1 MNHEY and CDR2 SMNVEV (reference sequence). Trimming took 8 bases from V and 5 from J, leaving 12 bases between them. CDR3 residues: CASHHGGTGELFF. The CDR3 bases are TGTGCCAGCCATCATGGAGGTACCGGGGAGCTGTTTTTT.

This clone was counted once. V usage is TRBV6-5 and J usage is TRBJ1-4; D is unresolved. The germline V and J ends were trimmed by 6 bases and 8 bases, with 4 bases remaining between them. The CDR3 is made up of 10 amino acids. CDR1 MNHEY and CDR2 SVGAGI come from the germline V gene. In DNA form, the CDR3 reads TGTGCCAGCAGGACAGAAAAACTGTTTTTT. Translated: CASRTEKLFF.

The chain employs TRBV15 and TRBJ1-5, with no clear D. The CDR3 runs to 13 residues. V was cut by 0 bases and J by 4 bases, with 4 bases left in between. Germline CDR1 LNHNV, CDR2 YYDKDF (reference sequence). The CDR3 DNA reads TGTGCCACCAGCAGAGATCCGAATCAGCCCCAGCATTTT. Translating it yields CATSRDPNQPQHF.

This sequence joins TRBV6-5 and TRBJ1-4; perhaps TRBD1 as D (5 bases). The CDR3 loop spans 14 amino acids. V was cut by 0 bases and J by 8 bases, with 10 bases left in between. Germline CDR1 and CDR2: MNHEY and SVGAGI. The CDR3 spells CASSYSQGTEKLFF. CDR3 coding DNA: TGTGCCAGCAGTTACTCGCAGGGAACGGAAAAACTGTTTTTT.

CDR3 in amino acids: CASSSGTGGNEQFF. The CDR3 DNA reads as TGTGCCAGCAGCTCAGGGACAGGGGGCAATGAGCAGTTCTTC. The chain joins TRBV5-4 to TRBJ2-1, with TRBD1 identical over 11 bases. The CDR3 spans 14 residues. Germline loops: CDR1 SGHNT, CDR2 YYREEE (reference sequence). V lost 3 bases and J lost 6; bases outside the gene matches: 2. The full variable domain, in which reference TRBV5-4 and TRBJ2-1 provide the parts outside the CDR3, is ETGVTQSPTHLIKTRGQQVTLRCSSQSGHNTVSWYQQALGQGPQFIFQYYREEENGRGNFPPRFSGLQFPNYSSELNVNALELDDSALYLCASSSGTGGNEQFFGPGTRLTVL.

This clone appeared once. This chain connects TRBV10-2 to TRBJ2-3; 10 nucleotides line up with TRBD1. Germline V gives CDR1 WSHSY, CDR2 SAAADI. The CDR3 runs to 15 residues. Losses at the gene ends were 4 bases for V and 4 bases for J; bases not matched to a gene: 5. The CDR3 DNA reads as TGCGCCAGCAGTGTTCTCGGGACAGGGGCAGATACGCAGTATTTT. Translated: CASSVLGTGADTQYF.

The CDR3 DNA reads as TGTGCCAGCAGCTTGGACACCCCGAACACTGAAGCTTTCTTT. Translated: CASSLDTPNTEAFF. The genes are TRBV7-9 and TRBJ1-1; the D gene is possibly TRBD1 (5 bases). The germline CDR1 and CDR2 sequences are SEHNR and FQNEAQ (reference sequence). The V end lost 3 bases, the J end lost 1 base, and 9 bases lay between the germline ends. The length of the CDR3 is 14 residues.

This clone was detected only a few times. The chain carries TRBV3-1 (or the pseudogene TRBV3-2) and TRBJ1-1; 10 bases line up with TRBD1. CDR3 size: 14 residues. The germline V gene has CDR1 LGHDT and CDR2 YNNKEL (reference sequence). The V gene end was trimmed by 4 bases and the J gene end by 11 bases; junction bases not matched to a gene: 10. Here the CDR3 DNA reads TGTGCCAGCAGCCGACCGGGACAGGGGTTTAGTGCTTTCTTT. This gives the protein CASSRPGQGFSAFF.

The chain is built from TRBV10-1 and TRBJ2-3; 8 bases are shared with TRBD2. The junction had 4 bases not matched to a gene; V was cut back by 4 bases and J by 4 bases. This CDR3 contains 14 residues. The germline gives CDR1 WNHNN, CDR2 SYGVQD (reference sequence). Written as DNA, the CDR3 is TGCGCCAGCAGTGGAATTAGCGGGGCAGATACGCAGTATTTT. The encoded protein is CASSGISGADTQYF.

This sequence joins TRBV7-9 and TRBJ1-1; possibly TRBD1 for D (6 bases). CDR3 length equals 16 residues. Trimming pared 0 bases from V and 2 bases from J, leaving 13 bases between. From germline, CDR1 is SEHNR and CDR2 FQNEAQ (reference sequence). This chain's CDR3 is CASSLAPLTGNTEAFF. CDR3 bases: TGTGCCAGCAGCTTAGCCCCTTTGACAGGTAACACTGAAGCTTTCTTT.

The chain employs TRBV5-6 and TRBJ1-1; no definite D call. The CDR3 runs 14 residues. V was clipped by 1 base and J by 3 bases, with 10 bases between them. Germline V lookup: CDR1 SGHDT, CDR2 YYEEEE. The CDR3 DNA sequence: TGTGCCAGCAGCTTGACCGTTCGGGACACTGAAGCTTTCTTT. Translation: CASSLTVRDTEAFF.

V usage is TRBV5-5 and J usage is TRBJ1-4; 7 positions match TRBD1. The CDR3 has 12 residues. The J segment lost 10 bases and the V segment lost 0 bases, leaving 0 bases of the junction unmatched. Per the germline V gene, CDR1 is SGHKS and CDR2 is YYEKEE (reference sequence). The CDR3 spells CASSLDRGKLFF. CDR3 DNA: TGTGCCAGCAGCTTGGACAGGGGAAAACTGTTTTTT.

This rearrangement joins TRBV10-3 to TRBJ2-7, with TRBD1 matching 8 bases. V shed 10 bases, J shed 1 base, and the junction held 9 bases outside the gene matches. The CDR3 is 14 residues long. Germline V gives CDR1 ENHRY, CDR2 SYGVKD. CDR3 DNA: TGTGCCACTTCGGACAGGGCCTTTTCCTACGAGCAGTACTTC. Its translation: CATSDRAFSYEQYF.

The CDR3 here is CASSPESGNFLSLSGNTIYF. The CDR3 DNA reads TGTGCCAGCAGCCCGGAATCAGGGAACTTCCTCTCTCTCTCGGGAAACACCATATATTTT. J is TRBJ1-3 and V is TRBV9; D is perhaps TRBD1 (5 bases). This CDR3 is 20 amino acids long. The V and J ends lost 4 bases and 4 bases respectively, with 30 bases between them. Germline-derived CDR1 and CDR2 are SGDLS and YYNGEE.

The CDR3 spells CASSLGGRGIEQYF. The CDR3 coding sequence is TGTGCCAGCAGCTTGGGAGGGCGGGGGATCGAGCAGTACTTC. The chain recombines TRBV5-5 with TRBJ2-7; 7 nucleotides match TRBD2. V was pared by 0 bases and J by 6 bases, with 6 bases of the junction left unmatched. The CDR3 is 14 amino acids. The V gene's germline CDR1 is SGHKS and CDR2 YYEKEE (reference sequence). Complete variable domain (other parts from reference TRBV5-5 and TRBJ2-7): DAGVTQSPTHLIKTRGQQVTLRCSPISGHKSVSWYQQVLGQGPQFIFQYYEKEERGRGNFPDRFSARQFPNYSSELNVNALLLGDSALYLCASSLGGRGIEQYFGPGTRLTVT.

The chain combines TRBV3-1 (or the pseudogene TRBV3-2) with TRBJ2-2; D is ambiguous. Germline V gives CDR1 LGHDT, CDR2 YNNKEL (reference sequence). The CDR3 contains 15 residues. V was shortened by 5 bases and J by 7 bases, with 17 bases between the two germline ends. The CDR3 DNA reads TGTGCCAGCAGCTATAGCCACGAGAGTCTCGGGGAGCTGTTTTTT. Amino acids: CASSYSHESLGELFF.

The chain is built from TRBV6-5 and TRBJ2-7, with 8 bases lining up with TRBD1. Germline CDR1 MNHEY, CDR2 SVGAGI. V lost 7 bases to trimming and J lost 5 bases; unmatched junction nucleotides: 10. CDR3 size: 14 residues. The CDR3 loop reads CASTLWTGPDEQYF. CDR3 nucleotides: TGTGCCAGCACCCTCTGGACAGGGCCCGACGAGCAGTACTTC.

This chain links TRBV6-1 with TRBJ1-3; D is undetermined. The germline gives CDR1 MNHNS, CDR2 SASEGT. V shed 0 bases and J shed 0 bases, with 6 bases lying between them. This CDR3 spans 15 amino acids. The CDR3 loop is CASSEAPGSGNTIYF. DNA of the CDR3: TGTGCCAGCAGTGAAGCGCCAGGCTCTGGAAACACCATATATTTT.